The sequence of this TCR beta chain was determined in a study of T-cell memory formation after mild COVID-19. From the 5' RACE reads, TCRdb called clonotypes with MiXCR, one entry per CDR3 protein. The data show about 290,000 distinct CDR3 sequences, approximately 15% seen once. This TCR derives from a man between 18 and 35 years old who had mild COVID-19 (a few samples of this study predate the infection). Cell type and time point are not known. The sequenced sample consisted of PBMCs or a T cell subset sorted from them (not recorded which).

CDR3: CASSLMSGTEAFF. In nucleotides, the CDR3 is TGTGCCAGCAGCTTGATGTCGGGCACTGAAGCTTTCTTT. The chain is built from TRBV5-6 and TRBJ1-1; D is ambiguous. The CDR3 is made up of 13 amino acids. The V gene lost 1 base and the J gene lost 4 bases, with 8 bases spanning the gap. Looked up from germline, CDR1 is SGHDT and CDR2 is YYEEEE.